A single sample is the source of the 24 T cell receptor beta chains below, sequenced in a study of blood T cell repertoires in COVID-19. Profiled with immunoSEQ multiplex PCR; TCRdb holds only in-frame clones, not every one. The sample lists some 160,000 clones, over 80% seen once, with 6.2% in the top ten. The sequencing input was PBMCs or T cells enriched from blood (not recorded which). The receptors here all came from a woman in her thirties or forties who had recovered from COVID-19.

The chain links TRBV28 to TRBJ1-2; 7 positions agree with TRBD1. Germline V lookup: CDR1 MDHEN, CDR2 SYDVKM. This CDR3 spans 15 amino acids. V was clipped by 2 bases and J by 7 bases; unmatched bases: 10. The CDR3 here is CASSLEGAWVVGYTF. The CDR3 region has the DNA TGTGCCAGCAGTTTAGAGGGGGCGTGGGTGGTTGGCTACACCTTC.

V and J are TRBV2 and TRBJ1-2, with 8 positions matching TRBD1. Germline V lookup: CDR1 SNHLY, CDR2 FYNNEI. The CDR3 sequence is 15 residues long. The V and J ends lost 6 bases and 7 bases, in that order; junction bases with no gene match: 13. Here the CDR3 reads CASSAEQGGVGGYTF. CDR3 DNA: TGTGCCAGCAGCGCAGAACAGGGGGGTGTAGGTGGCTACACCTTC.

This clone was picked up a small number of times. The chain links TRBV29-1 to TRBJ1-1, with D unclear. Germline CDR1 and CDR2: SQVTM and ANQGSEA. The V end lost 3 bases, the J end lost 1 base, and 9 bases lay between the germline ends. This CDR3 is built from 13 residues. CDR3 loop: CSVEWHPNTEAFF. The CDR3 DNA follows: TGCAGCGTTGAGTGGCACCCGAACACTGAAGCTTTCTTT.

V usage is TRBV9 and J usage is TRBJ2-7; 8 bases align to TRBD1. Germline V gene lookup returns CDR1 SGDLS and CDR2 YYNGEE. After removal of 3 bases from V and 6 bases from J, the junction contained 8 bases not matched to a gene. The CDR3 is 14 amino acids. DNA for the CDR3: TGTGCCAGCAGCGACGGACGAGACAGGGGCGAGCAGTACTTC. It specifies CASSDGRDRGEQYF.

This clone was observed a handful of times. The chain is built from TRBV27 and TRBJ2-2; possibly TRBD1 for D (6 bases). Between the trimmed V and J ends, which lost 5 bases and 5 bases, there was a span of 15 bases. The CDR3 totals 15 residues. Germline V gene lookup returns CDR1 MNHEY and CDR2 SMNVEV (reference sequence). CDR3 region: CASSLTGSITGELFF. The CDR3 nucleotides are TGTGCCAGCAGTCTAACAGGGTCGATAACCGGGGAGCTGTTTTTT.

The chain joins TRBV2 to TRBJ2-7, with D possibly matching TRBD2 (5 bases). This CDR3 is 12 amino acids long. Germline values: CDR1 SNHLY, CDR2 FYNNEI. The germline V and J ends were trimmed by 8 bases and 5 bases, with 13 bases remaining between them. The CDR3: CASPGPGNEQYF. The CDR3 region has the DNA TGTGCCAGCCCGGGCCCGGGGAACGAGCAGTACTTC.

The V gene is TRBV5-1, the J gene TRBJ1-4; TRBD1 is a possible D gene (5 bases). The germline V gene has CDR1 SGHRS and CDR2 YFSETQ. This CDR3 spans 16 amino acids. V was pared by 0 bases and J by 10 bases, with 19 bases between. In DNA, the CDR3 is TGCGCCAGCAGCTTGGGCGGGGGAAGTTCAGTAGGAAAACTGTTTTTT. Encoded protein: CASSLGGGSSVGKLFF.

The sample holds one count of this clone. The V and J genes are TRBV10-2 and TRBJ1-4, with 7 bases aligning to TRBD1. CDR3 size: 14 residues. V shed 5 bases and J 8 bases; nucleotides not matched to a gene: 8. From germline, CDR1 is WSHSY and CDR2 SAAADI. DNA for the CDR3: TGCGCCAGCAGTCTCACAGGGGTTGGAGAAAAACTGTTTTTT. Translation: CASSLTGVGEKLFF.

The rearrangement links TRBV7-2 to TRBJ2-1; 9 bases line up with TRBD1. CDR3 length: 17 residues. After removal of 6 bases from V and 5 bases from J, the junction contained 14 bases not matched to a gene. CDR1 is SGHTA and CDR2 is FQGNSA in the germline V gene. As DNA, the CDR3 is TGTGCCAGCAGGTTACCGTTCCGGGACAGGGAAGACAATGAGCAGTTCTTC. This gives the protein CASRLPFRDREDNEQFF.

The CDR3 DNA sequence: TGCGCCAGCAGCCCCGGGACTAGCGGGGAGTACAATGAGCAGTTCTTC. This sequence encodes CASSPGTSGEYNEQFF. The chain couples TRBV4-1 to TRBJ2-1; 13 bases align to TRBD2. This CDR3 has 16 amino acids. The germline CDR1 and CDR2 sequences are MGHRA and YSYEKL. The V gene end was trimmed by 4 bases and the J gene end by 4 bases; junction bases not matched to a gene: 4.

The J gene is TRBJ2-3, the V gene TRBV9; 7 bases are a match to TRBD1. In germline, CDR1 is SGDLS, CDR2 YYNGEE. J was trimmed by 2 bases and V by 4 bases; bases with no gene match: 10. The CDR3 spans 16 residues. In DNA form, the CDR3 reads TGTGCCAGCAGCATGACAGGGAAAGTGAACACAGATACGCAGTATTTT. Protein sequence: CASSMTGKVNTDTQYF. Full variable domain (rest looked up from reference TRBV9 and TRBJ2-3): DSGVTQTPKHLITATGQRVTLRCSPRSGDLSVYWYQQSLDQGLQFLIQYYNGEERAKGNILERFSAQQFPDLHSELNLSSLELGDSALYFCASSMTGKVNTDTQYFGPGTRLTVL.

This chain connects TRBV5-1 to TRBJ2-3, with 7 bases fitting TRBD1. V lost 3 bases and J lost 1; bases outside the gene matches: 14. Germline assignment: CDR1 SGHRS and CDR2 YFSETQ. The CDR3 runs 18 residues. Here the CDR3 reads CASSWTGLPTGGTDTQYF. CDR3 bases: TGCGCCAGCAGCTGGACCGGGCTCCCAACAGGGGGCACAGATACGCAGTATTTT.

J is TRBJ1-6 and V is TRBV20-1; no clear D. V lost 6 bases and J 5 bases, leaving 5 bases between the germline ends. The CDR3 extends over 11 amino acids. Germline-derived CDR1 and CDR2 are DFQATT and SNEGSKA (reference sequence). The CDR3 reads CSASDNSPLHF. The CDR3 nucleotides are TGCAGTGCCAGCGATAATTCACCCCTCCACTTT.

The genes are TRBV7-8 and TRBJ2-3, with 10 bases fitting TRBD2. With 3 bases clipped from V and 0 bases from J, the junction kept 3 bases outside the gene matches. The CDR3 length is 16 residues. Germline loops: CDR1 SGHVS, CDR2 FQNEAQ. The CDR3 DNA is TGTGCCAGCAGCTTCGGACTAGCGGCTAGCACAGATACGCAGTATTTT. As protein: CASSFGLAASTDTQYF. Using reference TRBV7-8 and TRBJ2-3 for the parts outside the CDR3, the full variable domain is GAGVSQSPRYKVAKRGQDVALRCDPISGHVSLFWYQQALGQGPEFLTYFQNEAQLDKSGLPSDRFFAERPEGSVSTLKIQRTQQEDSAVYLCASSFGLAASTDTQYFGPGTRLTVL.

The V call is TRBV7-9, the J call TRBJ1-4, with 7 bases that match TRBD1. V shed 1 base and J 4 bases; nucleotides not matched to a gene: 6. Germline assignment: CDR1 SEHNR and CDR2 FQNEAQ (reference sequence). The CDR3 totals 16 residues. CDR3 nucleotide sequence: TGTGCCAGCAGCTTAGAGGCGGGACAGCGTAATGAAAAACTGTTTTTT. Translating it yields CASSLEAGQRNEKLFF.

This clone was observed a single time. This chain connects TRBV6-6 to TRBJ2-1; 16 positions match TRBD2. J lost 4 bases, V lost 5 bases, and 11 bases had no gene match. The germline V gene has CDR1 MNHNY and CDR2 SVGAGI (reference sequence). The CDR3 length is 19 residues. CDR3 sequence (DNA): TGTGCCAGCAGTCCGCCGGGACTAGCGGGAGGGCCCTCGTACAATGAGCAGTTCTTC. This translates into CASSPPGLAGGPSYNEQFF.

CDR3 protein: CASSAGVGYEQYF. The CDR3 bases are TGTGCCAGCAGCGCCGGGGTGGGCTACGAGCAGTACTTC. The chain is built from TRBV7-7 and TRBJ2-7; possibly TRBD2 for D (5 bases). Between the trimmed V and J ends, which lost 5 bases and 3 bases, there was a span of 11 bases. The CDR3 has 13 residues. Germline values: CDR1 SSHAT, CDR2 FNYEAQ (reference sequence).

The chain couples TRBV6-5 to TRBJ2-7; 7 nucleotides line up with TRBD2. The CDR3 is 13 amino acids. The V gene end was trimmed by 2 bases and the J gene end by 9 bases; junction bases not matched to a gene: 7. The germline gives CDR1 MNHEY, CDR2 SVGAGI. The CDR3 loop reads CASSYGGRTGQYF. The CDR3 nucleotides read TGTGCCAGCAGTTACGGCGGGAGAACTGGGCAGTACTTC.

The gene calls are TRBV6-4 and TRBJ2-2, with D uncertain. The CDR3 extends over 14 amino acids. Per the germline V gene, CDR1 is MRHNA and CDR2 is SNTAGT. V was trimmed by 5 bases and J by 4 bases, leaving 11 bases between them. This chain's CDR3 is CASSSESGTGELFF. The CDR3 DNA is TGTGCCAGCAGTTCCGAGAGTGGCACCGGGGAGCTGTTTTTT.

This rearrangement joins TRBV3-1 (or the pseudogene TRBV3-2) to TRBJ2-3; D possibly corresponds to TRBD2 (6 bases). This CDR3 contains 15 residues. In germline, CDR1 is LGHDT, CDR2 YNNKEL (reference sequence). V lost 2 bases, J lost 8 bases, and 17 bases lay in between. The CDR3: CASSQMEAPRGTQYF. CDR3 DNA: TGTGCCAGCAGCCAAATGGAGGCCCCGCGGGGTACGCAGTATTTT.

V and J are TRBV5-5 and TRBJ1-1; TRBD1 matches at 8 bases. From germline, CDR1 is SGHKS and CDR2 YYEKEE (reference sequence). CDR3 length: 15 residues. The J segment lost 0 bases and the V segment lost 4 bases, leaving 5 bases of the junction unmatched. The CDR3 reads CASSRGQALNTEAFF. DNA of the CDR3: TGTGCCAGCAGCCGGGGACAGGCCCTGAACACTGAAGCTTTCTTT.

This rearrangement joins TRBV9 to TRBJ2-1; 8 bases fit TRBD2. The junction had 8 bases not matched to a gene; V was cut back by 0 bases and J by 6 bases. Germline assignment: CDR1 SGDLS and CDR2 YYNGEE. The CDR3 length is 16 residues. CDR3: CASSVGVGRAFNEQFF. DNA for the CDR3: TGTGCCAGCAGCGTAGGAGTCGGGAGGGCCTTCAATGAGCAGTTCTTC.

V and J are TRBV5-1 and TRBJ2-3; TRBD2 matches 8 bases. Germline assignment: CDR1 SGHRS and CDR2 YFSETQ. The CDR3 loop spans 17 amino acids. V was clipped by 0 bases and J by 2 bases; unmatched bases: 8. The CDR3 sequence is CASSLVSGGLNTDTQYF. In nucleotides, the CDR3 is TGCGCCAGCAGCTTGGTCAGCGGGGGCCTAAACACAGATACGCAGTATTTT.

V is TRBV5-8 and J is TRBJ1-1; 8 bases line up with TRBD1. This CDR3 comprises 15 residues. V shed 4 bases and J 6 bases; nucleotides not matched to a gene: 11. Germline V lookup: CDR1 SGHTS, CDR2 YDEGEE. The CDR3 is CASSPPDRESSEAFF. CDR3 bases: TGTGCCAGCAGCCCCCCGGACAGGGAGAGCTCTGAAGCTTTCTTT.